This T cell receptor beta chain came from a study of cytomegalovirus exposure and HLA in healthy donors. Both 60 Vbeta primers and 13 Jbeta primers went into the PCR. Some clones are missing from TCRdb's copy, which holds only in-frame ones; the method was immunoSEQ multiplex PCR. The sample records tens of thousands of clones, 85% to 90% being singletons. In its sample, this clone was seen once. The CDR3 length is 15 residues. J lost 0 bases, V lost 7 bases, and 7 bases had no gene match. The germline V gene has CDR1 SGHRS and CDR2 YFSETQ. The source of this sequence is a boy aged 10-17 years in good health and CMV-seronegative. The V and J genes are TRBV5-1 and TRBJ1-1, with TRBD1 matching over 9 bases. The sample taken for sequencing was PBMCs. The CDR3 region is CASGDRASMNTEAFF. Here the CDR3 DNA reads TGCGCCAGCGGGGACAGGGCCTCTATGAACACTGAAGCTTTCTTT.